The 26 T cell receptor beta chains below were found in one sample sequenced in a study of blood T cell repertoires in COVID-19. Profiled with immunoSEQ multiplex PCR; TCRdb holds only in-frame clones, not every one. The profile covers 400,000 to 450,000 clones, with over 85% appearing a single time and 0.8% to 1% taken by the ten largest. Material for sequencing was peripheral blood. The receptors shown here come from a man aged 18 to 30 with COVID-19, enrolled during active disease.

This clone was counted once. The chain has TRBV3-1 (or the pseudogene TRBV3-2) and TRBJ2-5; TRBD2 matches at 13 bases. Unmatched junction bases numbered 4, after V lost 5 bases and J lost 1 base. Looked up from germline, CDR1 is LGHDT and CDR2 is YNNKEL (reference sequence). The CDR3 runs to 16 residues. In DNA, the CDR3 is TGTGCCAGCAGCTCAGGACTAGCGGGGGCCCAAGAGACCCAGTACTTC. Translation: CASSSGLAGAQETQYF.

The chain links TRBV19 to TRBJ2-1; TRBD2 matches 9 bases. CDR1 LNHDA and CDR2 SQIVND come from the germline V gene (reference sequence). This CDR3 contains 14 residues. The V gene end was trimmed by 2 bases and the J gene end by 7 bases; junction bases not matched to a gene: 3. The CDR3 here is CASSIPAGGNEQFF. CDR3 DNA: TGTGCCAGTAGTATACCAGCGGGAGGAAATGAGCAGTTCTTC.

Regarding this clone: Other DNA sequences of this sample code for an identical CDR3. The chain combines TRBV19 with TRBJ1-5; a possible D gene is TRBD1 (6 bases). Per germline, CDR1 LNHDA and CDR2 SQIVND (reference sequence). Between the trimmed V and J ends, which lost 3 bases and 2 bases, there was a span of 8 bases. CDR3 length: 14 residues. CDR3 nucleotides: TGTGCCAGTAGTATCAGGGGTGGCAATCAGCCCCAGCATTTT. This sequence encodes CASSIRGGNQPQHF. The variable domain in full, with the rest retrieved from reference TRBV19 and TRBJ1-5, is DGGITQSPKYLFRKEGQNVTLSCEQNLNHDAMYWYRQDPGQGLRLIYYSQIVNDFQKGDIAEGYSVSREKKESFPLTVTSAQKNPTAFYLCASSIRGGNQPQHFGDGTRLSIL.

The V call is TRBV5-5, the J call TRBJ2-5; 15 bases fit TRBD2. With 2 bases clipped from V and 2 bases from J, the junction kept 7 bases outside the gene matches. The CDR3 has 18 residues. Germline CDR1 SGHKS, CDR2 YYEKEE (reference sequence). DNA of the CDR3: TGTGCCAGCAGCTTTACCGGGACTAGCGGGGGGCTACAAGAGACCCAGTACTTC. Translated: CASSFTGTSGGLQETQYF.

This chain links TRBV11-3 with TRBJ2-3; the D is unclear. This CDR3 is built from 13 residues. V lost 5 bases to trimming and J lost 2 bases, with 8 bases between them. Germline V gives CDR1 SGHNT, CDR2 YENEEA. This chain's CDR3 is CASSLGPTDTQYF. CDR3 coding DNA: TGTGCCAGCAGCCTTGGGCCCACAGATACGCAGTATTTT. The entire variable domain, with the rest obtained from reference TRBV11-3 and TRBJ2-3, is as follows: EAGVVQSPRYKIIEKKQPVAFWCNPISGHNTLYWYLQNLGQGPELLIRYENEEAVDDSQLPKDRFSAERLKGVDSTLKIQPAELGDSAVYLCASSLGPTDTQYFGPGTRLTVL.

This clone occurred a few times. This sample also contains other DNA sequences that code for the same CDR3. The rearrangement uses TRBV2 and TRBJ2-2, with a possible D match to TRBD2 (5 bases). Germline V gives CDR1 SNHLY, CDR2 FYNNEI. The CDR3 sequence is 15 residues long. Trimming took off 0 bases at V and 1 base at J, with 6 bases between the two ends. CDR3: CASSEAAVNTGELFF. The CDR3 DNA sequence: TGTGCCAGCAGTGAAGCAGCGGTGAACACCGGGGAGCTGTTTTTT. The entire variable domain, with the rest obtained from reference TRBV2 and TRBJ2-2, is as follows: EPEVTQTPSHQVTQMGQEVILRCVPISNHLYFYWYRQILGQKVEFLVSFYNNEISEKSEIFDDQFSVERPDGSNFTLKIRSTKLEDSAMYFCASSEAAVNTGELFFGEGSRLTVL.

The rearrangement links TRBV15 to TRBJ2-3, with D possibly matching TRBD2 (6 bases). The CDR3 is 15 amino acids. V gave up 5 bases and J gave up 2 bases, with 14 bases separating them. Per germline, CDR1 LNHNV and CDR2 YYDKDF (reference sequence). The CDR3 loop reads CATSRASGPTDTQYF. CDR3 coding DNA: TGTGCCACCAGCCGGGCGAGCGGGCCCACAGATACGCAGTATTTT.

The rearrangement joins TRBV15 to TRBJ2-2, with 10 bases that match TRBD2. There are 19 residues in the CDR3. Trimming cost V 3 bases and J 7 bases; bases outside gene matches: 17. Germline V gives CDR1 LNHNV, CDR2 YYDKDF (reference sequence). The CDR3 DNA is TGTGCCACCAGCAGCCTGCGCGGGAGCGGGAGGGCCATCGACGGGGAGCTGTTTTTT. Amino acids: CATSSLRGSGRAIDGELFF.

V and J are TRBV3-1 (or the pseudogene TRBV3-2) and TRBJ2-7, with D perhaps matching TRBD2 (6 bases). Germline values: CDR1 LGHDT, CDR2 YNNKEL (reference sequence). V lost 4 bases to trimming and J lost 3 bases, with 7 bases between them. CDR3 length: 12 residues. The CDR3 DNA is TGTGCCAGCAGCCCCGGGAGCTACGAGCAGTACTTC. Translation gives CASSPGSYEQYF.

This clone occurred once. The chain uses TRBV6-5 and TRBJ1-2; D possibly corresponds to TRBD1 (5 bases). The germline V gene encodes CDR1 MNHEY and CDR2 SVGAGI. V lost 0 bases, J lost 8 bases, and 10 bases lay in between. The CDR3 length is 13 residues. The CDR3 sequence: CASSYSGRGGYTF. CDR3 in DNA: TGTGCCAGCAGTTACTCGGGGCGAGGCGGCTACACCTTC.

This clone was observed a single time. The V call is TRBV27, the J call TRBJ1-4; 9 bases line up with TRBD1. The CDR3 runs to 16 residues. V lost 5 bases and J lost 4; bases outside the gene matches: 8. Germline loops: CDR1 MNHEY, CDR2 SMNVEV (reference sequence). This CDR3 reads CASSITGTGRNEKLFF. The CDR3 bases are TGTGCCAGCAGTATAACCGGGACAGGGCGTAATGAAAAACTGTTTTTT.

The chain recombines TRBV4-1 with TRBJ2-3, with D perhaps TRBD2 (6 bases). Germline CDR1 reads MGHRA; CDR2 reads YSYEKL. V was shortened by 3 bases and J by 2 bases, with 15 bases between the two germline ends. The CDR3 is 16 amino acids. The CDR3 DNA reads as TGCGCCAGCAGCCAGGGAGGACGGGCTTTCACAGATACGCAGTATTTT. Translating gives CASSQGGRAFTDTQYF.

V usage is TRBV10-2 and J usage is TRBJ2-7; 10 bases line up with TRBD1. Germline V gene lookup returns CDR1 WSHSY and CDR2 SAAADI. The V gene end was trimmed by 4 bases and the J gene end by 4 bases; junction bases not matched to a gene: 7. CDR3 length: 15 residues. The CDR3 DNA reads as TGCGCCAGCAGTGCGGGGACAGGGGTTGTGTACGAGCAGTACTTC. Protein: CASSAGTGVVYEQYF.

V gene TRBV6-1 combines with J gene TRBJ2-5, with D perhaps TRBD1 (6 bases). CDR1 is MNHNS and CDR2 is SASEGT in the germline V gene. With 1 base removed from V and 4 bases from J, the gap between germline ends came to 13 bases. This CDR3 has 15 amino acids. CDR3 bases: TGTGCCAGCAGTGAAGGGCAGGGGCGCCTAGAGACCCAGTACTTC. This translates into CASSEGQGRLETQYF.

This clone was detected a few times. This rearrangement joins TRBV10-3 to TRBJ2-7, with TRBD1 matching over 7 bases. The length of the CDR3 is 13 residues. Germline-derived CDR1 and CDR2 are ENHRY and SYGVKD. V shed 6 bases, J shed 1 base, and the junction held 3 bases outside the gene matches. The CDR3 loop is CAISPGQSYEQYF. In DNA, the CDR3 is TGTGCCATCAGCCCGGGACAGTCCTACGAGCAGTACTTC.

CDR3 sequence (DNA): TGTGCCAGTAGTTTAGCAGAAAAGGGGAACACCATATATTTT. It yields the protein CASSLAEKGNTIYF. V usage is TRBV19 and J usage is TRBJ1-3, with a tentative D call TRBD1 (5 bases). Per germline, CDR1 LNHDA and CDR2 SQIVND (reference sequence). The germline V and J ends were trimmed by 5 bases and 7 bases, with 15 bases remaining between them. This CDR3 has 14 amino acids.

The V and J genes are TRBV5-4 and TRBJ2-7; 9 nucleotides align to TRBD1. The CDR3 runs to 13 residues. Unmatched junction bases numbered 4, after V lost 3 bases and J lost 6 bases. CDR1 is SGHNT, CDR2 YYREEE, per germline (reference sequence). The CDR3 region is CASSYGQGREQYF. The DNA for the CDR3 is TGTGCCAGCAGCTACGGACAGGGGCGCGAGCAGTACTTC.

V gene TRBV10-3 combines with J gene TRBJ1-2; possibly TRBD1 for D (6 bases). From germline, CDR1 is ENHRY and CDR2 SYGVKD. Between the trimmed V and J ends, which lost 0 bases and 0 bases, there was a span of 20 bases. The CDR3 covers 19 residues. CDR3 sequence reads: CAISESGLGAQFSNYGYTF. The CDR3 DNA reads as TGTGCCATCAGTGAGTCCGGTCTGGGGGCCCAGTTCTCTAACTATGGCTACACCTTC.

V is TRBV5-1 and J is TRBJ2-1; 9 positions agree with TRBD2. V trimming: 0 bases; J trimming: 7 bases; junction bases outside the gene matches: 5. CDR3 length equals 15 residues. Germline lookup yields CDR1 SGHRS and CDR2 YFSETQ. The CDR3 nucleotides read TGCGCCAGCAGCTTGGTGGCTAGCGGGACTAATGAGCAGTTCTTC. Its protein is CASSLVASGTNEQFF.

This clone was counted a single time. The V and J genes are TRBV7-7 and TRBJ2-3; 9 bases map to TRBD2. J gave up 1 base and V 5 bases, and 7 bases lay outside the gene matches. Germline values: CDR1 SSHAT, CDR2 FNYEAQ (reference sequence). CDR3 length: 16 residues. The CDR3 region has the DNA TGTGCCAGCAGCCCTCGGGGCGGGGGGGGCACAGATACGCAGTATTTT. Amino acid sequence: CASSPRGGGGTDTQYF.

The table lists this clone with a count of one. J is TRBJ2-5 and V is TRBV3-1 (or the pseudogene TRBV3-2); D may be TRBD2 (7 bases). This CDR3 has 17 residues. V was cut by 1 base and J by 5 bases, with 20 bases left in between. Germline loops: CDR1 LGHDT, CDR2 YNNKEL (reference sequence). CDR3 sequence reads: CASSQVSGGTLRETQYF. CDR3 DNA: TGTGCCAGCAGCCAAGTATCGGGGGGCACCCTCCGGGAGACCCAGTACTTC.

The V gene is TRBV5-1, the J gene TRBJ1-1; 8 bases match TRBD1. Germline CDR1 and CDR2: SGHRS and YFSETQ. Germline trimming cut 4 bases from V and 4 bases from J; bases unmatched to any gene: 3. The CDR3 is 13 residues long. Written as DNA, the CDR3 is TGCGCCAGCAGCATACAGGGGGGCACTGAAGCTTTCTTT. Translated: CASSIQGGTEAFF.

The rearrangement joins TRBV6-5 to TRBJ1-1; D remains ambiguous. Germline CDR1 and CDR2: MNHEY and SVGAGI. CDR3 length equals 12 residues. Trimming stripped 8 bases from V and 1 base from J, with 8 bases between. For the CDR3, the DNA is TGTGCCAGCCGACAATCGAACACTGAAGCTTTCTTT. Its protein product is CASRQSNTEAFF.

The chain links TRBV24-1 to TRBJ2-1, with TRBD2 matching over 10 bases. CDR3 length: 16 amino acids. Germline V gives CDR1 KGHDR, CDR2 SFDVKD. Losses at the gene ends were 3 bases for V and 4 bases for J; bases not matched to a gene: 5. In nucleotides, the CDR3 is TGTGCCACCAGTGATCCAGCGGGAGGGGGATACAATGAGCAGTTCTTC. Protein sequence: CATSDPAGGGYNEQFF.

This sequence joins TRBV24-1 and TRBJ1-2; D possibly corresponds to TRBD1 (6 bases). The V gene lost 3 bases and the J gene lost 8 bases, with 15 bases spanning the gap. The CDR3 totals 14 residues. Germline V gene data show CDR1 as KGHDR and CDR2 as SFDVKD. CDR3 protein: CATSDAGQWEGYTF. The CDR3 DNA reads as TGTGCCACCAGTGATGCCGGACAGTGGGAAGGCTACACCTTC.

The chain recombines TRBV7-6 with TRBJ2-5; the D gene is possibly TRBD2 (5 bases). Germline values: CDR1 SGHVS, CDR2 FNYEAQ. V was cut by 4 bases and J by 0 bases, with 9 bases left in between. CDR3 length: 14 residues. The DNA of the CDR3 is TGTGCCAGCAGCTCGCGGGTCGACCAAGAGACCCAGTACTTC. This sequence encodes CASSSRVDQETQYF.